The clone carrying this T cell receptor beta chain was seen more than once but under ten times. This sample is part of a study of cytomegalovirus exposure and HLA in healthy donors. CDR3 size: 15 residues. Germline-derived CDR1 and CDR2 are LNHDA and SQIVND (reference sequence). The germline V and J ends were trimmed by 2 bases and 4 bases, with 14 bases remaining between them. The PCR had 60 Vbeta and 13 Jbeta primers. Repertoires were generated with immunoSEQ multiplex PCR, while TCRdb's copy carries only in-frame clones and drops some. The repertoire holds more than 100,000 clones, with over 70% as singletons.

The gene calls are TRBV19 and TRBJ1-2, with unresolved D. The receptor's source is a woman between 40 and 55 years old in good health and CMV-seronegative. The sequenced material came from PBMCs. The CDR3: CASSIITGGSYGYTF. The CDR3 coding sequence is TGTGCCAGTAGTATAATTACGGGCGGGTCCTATGGCTACACCTTC.